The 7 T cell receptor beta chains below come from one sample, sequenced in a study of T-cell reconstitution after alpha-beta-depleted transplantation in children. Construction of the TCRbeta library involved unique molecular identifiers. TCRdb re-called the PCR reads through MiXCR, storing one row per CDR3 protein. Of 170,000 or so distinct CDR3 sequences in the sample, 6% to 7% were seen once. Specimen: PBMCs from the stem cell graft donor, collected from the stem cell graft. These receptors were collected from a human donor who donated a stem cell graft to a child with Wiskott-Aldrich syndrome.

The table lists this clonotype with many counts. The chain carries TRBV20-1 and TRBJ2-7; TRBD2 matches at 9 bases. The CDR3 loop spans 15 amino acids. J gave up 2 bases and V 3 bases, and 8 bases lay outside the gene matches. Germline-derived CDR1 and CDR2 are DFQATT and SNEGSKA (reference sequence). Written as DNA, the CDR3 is TGCAGTGCTAGGGGTAAGACTAGCGGTCCCTACGAGCAGTACTTC. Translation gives CSARGKTSGPYEQYF.

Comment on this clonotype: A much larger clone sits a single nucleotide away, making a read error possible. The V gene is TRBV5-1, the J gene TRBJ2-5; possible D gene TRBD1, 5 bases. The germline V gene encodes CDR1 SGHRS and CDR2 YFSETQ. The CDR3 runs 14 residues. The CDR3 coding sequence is TGCGCCAGCAGCTTGGAGGGGATAGAAGAGACCCATTACTTC. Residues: CASSLEGIEETHYF.

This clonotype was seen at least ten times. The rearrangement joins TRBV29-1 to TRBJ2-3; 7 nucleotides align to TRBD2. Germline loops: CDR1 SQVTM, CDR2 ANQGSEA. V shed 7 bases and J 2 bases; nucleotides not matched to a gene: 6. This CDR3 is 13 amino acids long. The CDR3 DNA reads TGCAGCGCCGGGGACTACCCCACAGATACGCAGTATTTT. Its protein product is CSAGDYPTDTQYF.

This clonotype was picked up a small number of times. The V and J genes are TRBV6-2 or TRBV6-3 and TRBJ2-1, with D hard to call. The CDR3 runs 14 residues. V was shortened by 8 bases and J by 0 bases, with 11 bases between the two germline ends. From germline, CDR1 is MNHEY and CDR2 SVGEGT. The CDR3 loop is CASVSPSSYNEQFF. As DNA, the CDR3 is TGTGCCAGCGTCTCACCAAGCTCCTACAATGAGCAGTTCTTC.

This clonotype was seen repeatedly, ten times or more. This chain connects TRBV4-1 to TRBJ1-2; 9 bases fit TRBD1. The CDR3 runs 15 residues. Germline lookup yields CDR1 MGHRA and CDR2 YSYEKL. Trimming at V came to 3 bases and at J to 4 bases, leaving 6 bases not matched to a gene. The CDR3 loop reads CASSQDRGGGYGYTF. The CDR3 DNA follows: TGCGCCAGCAGCCAGGACAGGGGAGGGGGCTATGGCTACACCTTC.

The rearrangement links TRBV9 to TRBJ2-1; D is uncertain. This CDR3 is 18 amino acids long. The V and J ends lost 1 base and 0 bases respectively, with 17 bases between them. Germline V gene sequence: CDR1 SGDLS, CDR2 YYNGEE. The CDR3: CASSVTVAAPSSYNEQFF. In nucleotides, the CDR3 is TGTGCCAGCAGCGTAACCGTCGCGGCTCCGAGCTCCTACAATGAGCAGTTCTTC.

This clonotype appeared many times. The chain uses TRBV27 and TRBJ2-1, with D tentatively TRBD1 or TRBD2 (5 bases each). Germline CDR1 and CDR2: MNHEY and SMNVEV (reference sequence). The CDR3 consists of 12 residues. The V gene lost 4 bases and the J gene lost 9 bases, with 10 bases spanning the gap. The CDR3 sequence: CASSSPGREQFF. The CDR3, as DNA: TGTGCCAGCAGTTCACCGGGACGTGAGCAGTTCTTC.